These 20 T cell receptor beta chains came from one sample sequenced in a study of cytomegalovirus exposure and HLA in healthy donors. A multiplex PCR was run with 60 Vbeta primers and 13 Jbeta primers. Measured with immunoSEQ multiplex PCR; TCRdb has only the in-frame clones, and not every one. The table has over 150,000 clones, around 74% seen once. What was sequenced was PBMCs. The receptor source for this set is a man aged 18 to 35 in good health and CMV-seronegative.

The CDR3 nucleotides are TGTGCCAGCACCGGCGTAGGGGATAATGAAAAACTGTTTTTT. Amino acid sequence: CASTGVGDNEKLFF. The rearrangement links TRBV7-9 to TRBJ1-4; D may be TRBD1 (5 bases). The CDR3 runs to 14 residues. The germline CDR1 and CDR2 sequences are SEHNR and FQNEAQ (reference sequence). V lost 7 bases, J lost 4 bases, and 13 bases lay in between.

The V and J genes are TRBV5-1 and TRBJ1-2, with 8 nucleotides matching TRBD1. The CDR3 totals 15 residues. V was clipped by 1 base and J by 3 bases; unmatched bases: 5. In germline, CDR1 is SGHRS, CDR2 YFSETQ. In nucleotides, the CDR3 is TGCGCCAGCAGCTTGCCCAGGGGGCAAGACTATGGCTACACCTTC. This sequence encodes CASSLPRGQDYGYTF.

This sequence joins TRBV29-1 and TRBJ2-3, with D possibly matching TRBD2 (7 bases). The germline CDR1 and CDR2 sequences are SQVTM and ANQGSEA. V was clipped by 6 bases and J by 1 base, with 17 bases between them. The CDR3 covers 15 residues. This CDR3 is CSVEGGRMGTDTQYF. CDR3 in DNA: TGCAGCGTCGAGGGGGGGAGGATGGGCACAGATACGCAGTATTTT.

The table lists this clone with a few counts. The chain joins TRBV9 to TRBJ1-1; possibly TRBD1 for D (6 bases). V was cut by 2 bases and J by 3 bases, with 29 bases left in between. Germline V gives CDR1 SGDLS, CDR2 YYNGEE. The CDR3 runs to 20 residues. CDR3 protein: CASSVSLVPQRGADDTEAFF. The CDR3 DNA is TGTGCCAGCAGCGTTAGTCTCGTACCACAACGGGGGGCTGACGACACTGAAGCTTTCTTT.

This chain links TRBV29-1 with TRBJ1-2; 9 bases are shared with TRBD1. V lost 4 bases, J lost 0 bases, and 15 bases stayed unmatched. Germline V gene sequence: CDR1 SQVTM, CDR2 ANQGSEA. This CDR3 is 18 amino acids long. Written as DNA, the CDR3 is TGCAGCGTTGTGGGATATCGACAGGGGGGGATCCCTAACTATGGCTACACCTTC. Translating gives CSVVGYRQGGIPNYGYTF.

CDR3 sequence (DNA): TGTGCCAGCTCAGAAACCTCCGGGAGACCCGAGCAGTACGTC. Residues: CASSETSGRPEQYV. The genes are TRBV18 and TRBJ2-7; possibly TRBD2 for D (6 bases). Germline CDR1 and CDR2: KGHSH and LQKENI. V was shortened by 5 bases and J by 6 bases, with 17 bases between the two germline ends. CDR3 length: 14 amino acids.

This clone was recorded only once. The V and J genes are TRBV6-5 and TRBJ1-2; 9 nucleotides align to TRBD1. Germline CDR1 and CDR2: MNHEY and SVGAGI. CDR3 length: 13 amino acids. After removal of 5 bases from V and 3 bases from J, the junction contained 1 base not matched to a gene. The CDR3 DNA follows: TGTGCCAGCAGTAACAGGGGGCACTATGGCTACACCTTC. Residues: CASSNRGHYGYTF.

This clone was recorded once. The chain has TRBV5-1 and TRBJ2-2, with 12 bases fitting TRBD1. Trimming took 3 bases from V and 1 from J; bases not matched to a gene: 19. Germline CDR1 is SGHRS and CDR2 is YFSETQ. CDR3 size: 22 residues. CDR3 sequence (DNA): TGCGCCAGCAGCTCCCCCTGGGGGGACAGGGGGCGCGGTGTATTGAACACCGGGGAGCTGTTTTTT. This codes for CASSSPWGDRGRGVLNTGELFF.

The genes are TRBV6-1 and TRBJ1-1, with no clear D. The CDR3 contains 17 residues. Trimming pared 2 bases from V and 6 bases from J, leaving 22 bases between. In germline, CDR1 is MNHNS, CDR2 SASEGT. The CDR3 bases are TGTGCCAGCAGTGAATTTAGAGGTGCAACCCGCCAGCCTGAAGCTTTCTTT. Amino acids: CASSEFRGATRQPEAFF.

The CDR3 nucleotides are TGTGCCAGCAGCTTGGGGGCGAGGGGTTCGAACACTGAAGCTTTCTTT. Protein: CASSLGARGSNTEAFF. The genes are TRBV7-9 and TRBJ1-1, with D possibly TRBD1 on 6 matching bases. V lost 3 bases and J lost 1, with 15 bases in between. From germline, CDR1 is SEHNR and CDR2 FQNEAQ (reference sequence). CDR3 length: 16 residues.

The rearrangement links TRBV6-5 to TRBJ2-2; tentatively, D is TRBD1 (5 bases). V lost 4 bases, J lost 0 bases, and 12 bases lay in between. The CDR3 sequence is 16 residues long. CDR1 is MNHEY, CDR2 SVGAGI, per germline. CDR3 DNA sequence: TGTGCCAGCAGTTTCCGACAGAGCGCGAACACCGGGGAGCTGTTTTTT. Its protein product is CASSFRQSANTGELFF.

This clone occurred a few times. The chain joins TRBV12-5 to TRBJ2-1; the D gene is possibly TRBD2 (6 bases). V dropped 3 bases and J dropped 2 bases, with 8 bases sitting between them. The V gene's germline CDR1 is LGHNT and CDR2 FRNRAP. This CDR3 is built from 14 residues. DNA for the CDR3: TGTGCTAGTGGTTTTGCGGGACCCTACAATGAGCAGTTCTTC. Amino acid sequence: CASGFAGPYNEQFF.

The genes are TRBV7-9 and TRBJ1-3; tentative D call: TRBD1 (5 bases). The CDR3 is 13 amino acids. Trimming removed 8 bases from V and 0 bases from J, with 8 bases in between. Germline CDR1 is SEHNR and CDR2 is FQNEAQ (reference sequence). The CDR3 is CASSGISGNTIYF. In nucleotides, the CDR3 is TGTGCCAGCTCAGGGATCTCTGGAAACACCATATATTTT.

The chain combines TRBV4-1 with TRBJ1-1; 8 bases map to TRBD1. Unmatched junction bases numbered 11, after V lost 0 bases and J lost 2 bases. The CDR3 loop spans 18 amino acids. Germline V gene data show CDR1 as MGHRA and CDR2 as YSYEKL. The CDR3: CASSQETRRTGSNTEAFF. CDR3 DNA sequence: TGCGCCAGCAGCCAAGAGACCCGGAGGACAGGGAGCAACACTGAAGCTTTCTTT.

Here the CDR3 reads CASTARVGGNEQFF. The DNA of the CDR3 is TGTGCCAGCACGGCCCGCGTCGGGGGGAATGAGCAGTTCTTC. The V and J genes are TRBV6-5 and TRBJ2-1, with 7 bases matching TRBD2. Looked up from germline, CDR1 is MNHEY and CDR2 is SVGAGI. The CDR3 runs 14 residues. V lost 7 bases to trimming and J lost 7 bases; unmatched junction nucleotides: 10.

V usage is TRBV19 and J usage is TRBJ2-3, with TRBD1 matching 9 bases. With 4 bases clipped from V and 6 bases from J, the junction kept 2 bases outside the gene matches. The CDR3 sequence is 13 residues long. The germline V gene has CDR1 LNHDA and CDR2 SQIVND (reference sequence). The CDR3 DNA is TGTGCCAGTAGTAGAACAGGGGGCGATACGCAGTATTTT. This translates into CASSRTGGDTQYF.

This chain joins TRBV30 and TRBJ1-6; D might be TRBD1 (5 bases). V was clipped by 4 bases and J by 0 bases, with 10 bases between them. Germline CDR1 GTSNPN, CDR2 SVGIG (reference sequence). The CDR3 consists of 15 residues. The CDR3 region is CAWTGKSSYNSPLHF. The CDR3 coding sequence is TGTGCCTGGACAGGGAAGAGCTCCTATAATTCACCCCTCCACTTT.

This rearrangement joins TRBV27 to TRBJ2-1, with a weak D call TRBD1 (6 bases). Germline V gene lookup returns CDR1 MNHEY and CDR2 SMNVEV (reference sequence). The CDR3 consists of 15 residues. Trimming pared 8 bases from V and 6 bases from J, leaving 20 bases between. The CDR3 region has the DNA TGTGCCAGCCGTAGAGGACAGAGCTTGGGCAATGAGCAGTTCTTC. It encodes CASRRGQSLGNEQFF.

The chain carries TRBV5-1 and TRBJ2-1; D may be TRBD1 (5 bases). CDR1 and CDR2 (germline): SGHRS, YFSETQ. The germline V and J ends were trimmed by 3 bases and 5 bases, with 15 bases remaining between them. This CDR3 has 15 amino acids. The CDR3 reads CASSSTYRLDNEQFF. For the CDR3, the DNA is TGCGCCAGCAGCTCGACGTACAGGTTAGACAATGAGCAGTTCTTC.

The gene calls are TRBV10-1 and TRBJ1-4; 9 bases fit TRBD1. J gave up 8 bases and V 0 bases, and 4 bases lay outside the gene matches. The CDR3 is 15 residues long. Germline V gene data show CDR1 as WNHNN and CDR2 as SYGVQD (reference sequence). CDR3 loop: CASSESVGQGEKLFF. Here the CDR3 DNA reads TGCGCCAGCAGTGAGTCGGTTGGACAGGGGGAAAAACTGTTTTTT.